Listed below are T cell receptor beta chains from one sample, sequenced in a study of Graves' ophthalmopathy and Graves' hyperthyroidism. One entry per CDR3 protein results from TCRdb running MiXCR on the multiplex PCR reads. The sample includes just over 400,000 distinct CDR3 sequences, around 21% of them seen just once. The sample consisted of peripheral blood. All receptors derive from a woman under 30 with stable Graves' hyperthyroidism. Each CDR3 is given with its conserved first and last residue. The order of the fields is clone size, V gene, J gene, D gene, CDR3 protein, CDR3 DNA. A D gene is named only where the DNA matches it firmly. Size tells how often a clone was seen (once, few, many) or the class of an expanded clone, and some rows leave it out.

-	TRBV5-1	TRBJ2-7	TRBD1	CASSLAVQGVVEQYF	TGCGCCAGCAGCTTGGCCGTACAGGGGGTCGTGGAGCAATACTTC
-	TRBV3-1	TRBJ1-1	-	CASSQGGRGTEAFF	TGCGCCAGCAGCCAAGGGGGGCGAGGCACTGAAGCTTTCTTT
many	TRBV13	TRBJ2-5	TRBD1	CASSSTSTGEETQYF	TGTGCCAGCAGCTCAACCTCGACAGGGGAGGAGACCCAGTACTTC
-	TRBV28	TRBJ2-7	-	CASSPWRDRTFYEQYF	TGTGCCAGCAGTCCATGGAGGGACAGAACCTTCTACGAGCAGTACTTC
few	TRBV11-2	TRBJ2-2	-	CASSPVRVWNTGELFF	TGTGCCAGCAGTCCGGTTCGAGTATGGAACACCGGGGAGCTGTTTTTT
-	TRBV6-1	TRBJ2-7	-	CASSAWGYEQYF	TGTGCCAGCAGTGCTTGGGGCTACGAGCAGTACTTC
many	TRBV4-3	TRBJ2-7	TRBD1	CASSQGTGDHEQYF	TGCGCCAGCAGCCAAGGGACAGGGGACCACGAGCAGTACTTC
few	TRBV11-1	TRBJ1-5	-	CASSLNPRESNQPQHF	TGTGCCAGCAGCCTAAATCCAAGGGAAAGCAATCAGCCCCAGCATTTT
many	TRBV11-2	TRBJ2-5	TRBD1	CASSLDLSSSWTGEGETQYF	TGTGCCAGCAGCTTAGATTTGTCCAGTTCCTGGACAGGGGAAGGAGAGACCCAGTACTTC
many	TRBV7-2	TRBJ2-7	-	CASSLVGGYEQYF	TGTGCCAGCAGCTTAGTGGGGGGCTACGAGCAGTACTTC
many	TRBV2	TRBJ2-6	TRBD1	CASSEPRDRSSGANVLTF	TGTGCCAGCAGTGAACCTCGGGACAGAAGCTCTGGGGCCAACGTCCTGACTTTC
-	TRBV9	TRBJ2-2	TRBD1	CASSPHTGVNTGELFF	TGTGCCAGCAGCCCACACACAGGGGTGAACACCGGGGAGCTGTTTTTT
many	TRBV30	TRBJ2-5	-	CAWSGVGGRETQYF	TGTGCCTGGAGTGGAGTCGGGGGCCGGGAGACCCAGTACTTC
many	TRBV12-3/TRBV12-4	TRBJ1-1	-	CASNIRNPNTEAFF	TGTGCCAGCAATATACGGAACCCGAACACTGAAGCTTTCTTT
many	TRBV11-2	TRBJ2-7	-	CASSPRRVEQYF	TGTGCCAGCAGCCCGAGGAGGGTCGAGCAGTACTTC
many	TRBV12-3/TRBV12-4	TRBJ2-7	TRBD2	CASTGGSFSYEQYF	TGTGCCAGCACCGGGGGGAGCTTCTCCTACGAGCAGTACTTC
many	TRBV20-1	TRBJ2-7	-	CSARRDTYEQYF	TGCAGTGCTAGGAGGGACACTTACGAGCAGTACTTC
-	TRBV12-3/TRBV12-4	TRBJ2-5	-	CASWDPGVETQYF	TGTGCCAGCTGGGACCCCGGGGTTGAGACCCAGTACTTC
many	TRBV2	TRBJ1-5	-	CASSVRRSGSNQPQHF	TGTGCCAGCAGTGTCAGACGGTCGGGGAGCAATCAGCCCCAGCATTTT
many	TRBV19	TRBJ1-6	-	CASSPNRNSPLHF	TGTGCCAGTAGTCCGAACAGAAATTCACCCCTCCACTTT
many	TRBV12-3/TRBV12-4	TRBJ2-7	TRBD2	CASSLAGGPHEQYF	TGTGCCAGCAGTCTAGCGGGAGGGCCACACGAGCAGTACTTC
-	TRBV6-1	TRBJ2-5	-	CASSEGVAGETKYF	TGTGCCAGCAGCGAGGGGGTAGCTGGAGAGACCAAGTACTTC
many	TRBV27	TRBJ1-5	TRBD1	CASSPLRTGYSNQPQHF	TGTGCCAGCAGTCCCCTCCGGACAGGGTACAGCAATCAGCCCCAGCATTTT
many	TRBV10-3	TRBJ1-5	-	CAISESSRLDQPQHF	TGTGCCATCAGTGAGTCCTCGAGGTTGGATCAGCCCCAGCATTTT
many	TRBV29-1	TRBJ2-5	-	CSVSPLQGRQETQYF	TGCAGCGTTAGTCCATTACAGGGGAGGCAAGAGACCCAGTACTTC
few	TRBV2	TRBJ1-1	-	CASSERQEFTEAFF	TGTGCCAGCAGTGAAAGACAGGAATTCACTGAAGCTTTCTTT
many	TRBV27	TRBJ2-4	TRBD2	CASSLWWTSGTLAKNIQYF	TGTGCCAGCAGTTTATGGTGGACTAGCGGGACTCTAGCCAAAAACATTCAGTACTTC
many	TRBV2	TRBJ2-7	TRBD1	CASRTGSHEQYF	TGTGCCAGTAGGACAGGGTCCCACGAGCAGTACTTC
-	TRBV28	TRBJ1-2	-	CASHASRGLGYGYTF	TGTGCCAGCCACGCCTCCCGGGGACTTGGCTATGGCTACACCTTC
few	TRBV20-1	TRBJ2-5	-	CSAFLEETQYF	TGCAGTGCTTTTTTGGAAGAGACCCAGTACTTC
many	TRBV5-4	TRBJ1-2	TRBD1	CASSRPYPGQGASYTF	TGTGCCAGCAGCCGTCCTTATCCGGGACAGGGGGCGAGCTACACCTTC
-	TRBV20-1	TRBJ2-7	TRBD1	CSAGKGQGYEQYF	TGCAGTGCTGGGAAGGGACAGGGCTACGAGCAGTACTTC
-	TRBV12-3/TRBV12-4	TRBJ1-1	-	CASSGPDRRLMNTEAFF	TGTGCCAGCAGCGGACCAGACAGGAGGCTTATGAACACTGAAGCTTTCTTT
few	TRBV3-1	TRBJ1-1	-	CASSQEGTRGNTEAFF	TGTGCCAGCAGCCAAGAAGGGACAAGGGGGAACACTGAAGCTTTCTTT
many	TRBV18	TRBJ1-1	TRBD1	CASSGDRGSNTEAFF	TGTGCCAGCTCTGGGGACAGGGGGTCGAACACTGAAGCTTTCTTT
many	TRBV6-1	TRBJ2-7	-	CASRKAHEQYF	TGTGCCAGCAGAAAGGCACACGAGCAGTACTTC
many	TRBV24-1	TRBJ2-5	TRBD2	CATSAPFPGLAGESQETQYF	TGTGCCACCAGTGCCCCCTTTCCGGGACTAGCGGGAGAGTCCCAAGAGACCCAGTACTTC
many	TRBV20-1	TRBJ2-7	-	CSAREQTTYEQYF	TGCAGTGCTAGAGAACAGACCACCTACGAGCAGTACTTC
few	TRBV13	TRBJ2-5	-	CASSFRTEEAQETQYF	TGTGCCAGCAGTTTCAGGACAGAGGAGGCCCAAGAGACCCAGTACTTC
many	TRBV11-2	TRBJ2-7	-	CASSRDGSYEQYF	TGTGCCAGCAGTCGGGACGGGTCCTACGAGCAGTACTTC
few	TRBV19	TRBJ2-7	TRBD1	CASSASGQGAYEQYF	TGTGCCAGTAGTGCCTCCGGACAGGGGGCTTACGAGCAGTACTTC